This T cell receptor (beta chain) was sequenced in a study of OX40 agonist ivuxolimab in advanced cancers. Libraries were prepared by immunoSEQ multiplex PCR; TCRdb keeps only in-frame clonotypes and omits some of them. The sample includes fewer than 65,000 clones, almost 95% of them seen just once. Germline values: CDR1 MDHEN, CDR2 SYDVKM. The CDR3 spans 15 residues. V was cut by 4 bases and J by 0 bases, with 11 bases left in between. The sequence came from an adult with an advanced solid tumor such as melanoma, head and neck, liver or kidney cancer. The chain recombines TRBV28 with TRBJ2-3; D perhaps matches TRBD1 (5 bases). The material sequenced was CD4+ or CD8+ T cells sorted from blood, taken in a trial of the OX40 agonist ivuxolimab. CDR3 residues: CASSSGYRSTDTQYF. The CDR3 region has the DNA TGTGCCAGCAGTTCAGGGTATAGGAGCACAGATACGCAGTATTTT.